This TCR beta chain was found in a study of blood T cell repertoires in COVID-19. Sequencing used immunoSEQ multiplex PCR; TCRdb keeps in-frame clones, though not all of them. The sample contains about 95,000 clones, about 80% of which appear only once. The clonotype originates from a human donor in a cohort sampled during active COVID-19. The specimen sequenced was peripheral blood.

CDR3: CSVKGQGAGGYTF. The CDR3, as DNA: TGCAGCGTAAAGGGACAGGGGGCGGGTGGCTACACCTTC. The V gene is TRBV29-1, the J gene TRBJ1-2, with 12 bases identical to TRBD1. CDR3 length equals 13 residues. V lost 6 bases and J lost 7; bases outside the gene matches: 6. Looked up from germline, CDR1 is SQVTM and CDR2 is ANQGSEA.